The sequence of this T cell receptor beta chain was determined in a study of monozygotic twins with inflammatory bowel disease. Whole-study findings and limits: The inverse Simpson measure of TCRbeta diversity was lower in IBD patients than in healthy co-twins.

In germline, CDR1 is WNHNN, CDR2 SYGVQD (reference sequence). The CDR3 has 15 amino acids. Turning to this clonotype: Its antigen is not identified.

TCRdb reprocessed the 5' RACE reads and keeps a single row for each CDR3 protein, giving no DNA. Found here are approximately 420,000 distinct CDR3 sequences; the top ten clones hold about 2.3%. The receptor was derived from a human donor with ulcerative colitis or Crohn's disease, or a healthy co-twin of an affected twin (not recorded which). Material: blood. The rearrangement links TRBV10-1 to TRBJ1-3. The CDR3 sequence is CASSDPTYSGNTIYF.